This note documents a single T cell receptor (beta chain) sequence. Its specificity is unknown. The data belong to a study of cytomegalovirus exposure and HLA in healthy donors. At the level of the study: A preliminary data release comprised 80 million to 95 million unique TCRs obtained from HLA-typed donors.

Study observations and caveats: Within an earlier analysis, most TCR beta V segments proved productive either about 87% or about 30% of the time. Sequence variants that were highly shared formed a cluster that was likely a sequencing artifact.

The PCR used 60 Vbeta and 13 Jbeta primers. Only in-frame clones appear in the TCRdb table, and some are missing; sequencing was by immunoSEQ multiplex PCR. The sample has 140,000 to 150,000 clones; 80% to 85% are singletons. Trimming took 9 bases from V and 2 from J; bases not matched to a gene: 18. This CDR3 is built from 18 residues. The germline gives CDR1 MRHNA, CDR2 SNTAGT. This sequence originates from a woman aged 25 to 45 in good health and CMV-seronegative. The chain combines TRBV6-4 with TRBJ2-2; 7 bases agree with TRBD1. Sequenced: PBMCs. The CDR3 DNA reads as TGTGCCAGAGGGTTCTGGACAGGCCTTTTCCCCAACACCGGGGAGCTGTTTTTT. This encodes CARGFWTGLFPNTGELFF.